The 19 T cell receptor beta chains below come from one sample, sequenced in a study of blood T cell repertoires in COVID-19 (TCRdb year 2020). Library construction relied on the immunoSEQ multiplex PCR assay. Not all clones reach the TCRdb copy of this immuneACCESS table, which keeps in-frame sequences only. Checked studies attribute under half of the gap to unresolved V genes and leave the rest unexplained. This sample has roughly 350,000 clones in its table, and 75% to 90% of those were observed once. Under 4% of the sample is held by the ten biggest clonotypes. Sequences were obtained from peripheral blood. These receptors all come from a woman under 30 with acute or convalescent COVID-19.

This rearrangement joins TRBV21-1 to TRBJ2-7; the listed D gene, TRBD1, was not tested against the DNA. TRBV21-1 is noted as a pseudogene. There are 13 residues in the CDR3. Here the CDR3 DNA reads TGTGCCAGCAGCAAAGAGGCAGCAGGGGAGCAGTACTTC. This encodes CASSKEAAGEQYF.

The J gene is TRBJ2-6, the V gene TRBV10-1, with TRBD1 matching over 7 bases. Germline CDR1 WNHNN, CDR2 SYGVQD (reference sequence). The CDR3 contains 17 residues. The junction had 12 bases not matched to a gene; V was cut back by 9 bases and J by 1 base. The CDR3 protein is CASPLDRAESGANVLTF. CDR3 bases: TGCGCCAGTCCGCTTGACAGGGCAGAATCTGGGGCCAACGTCCTGACTTTC.

The chain uses TRBV6-4 and TRBJ2-3; 9 bases are shared with TRBD2. The J segment lost 3 bases and the V segment lost 6 bases, leaving 4 bases of the junction unmatched. CDR3 size: 14 residues. Germline V lookup: CDR1 MRHNA, CDR2 SNTAGT. In DNA form, the CDR3 reads TGTGCCAGCAGGGCGGGGGGGCCAACAGATACGCAGTATTTT. This translates into CASRAGGPTDTQYF.

J is TRBJ1-4 and V is TRBV5-6, with 10 positions matching TRBD1. Germline loops: CDR1 SGHDT, CDR2 YYEEEE. The length of the CDR3 is 15 residues. Trimming removed 3 bases from V and 5 bases from J; junction bases left unmatched: 4. The CDR3 reads CASSSGTGENEKLFF. DNA for the CDR3: TGTGCCAGCAGCTCTGGGACAGGGGAGAATGAAAAACTGTTTTTT.

Only one count was recorded for this clone. This chain links TRBV21-1 with TRBJ1-4; the table names TRBD1, a call not compared with the DNA. TRBV21-1 is tagged as a pseudogene. The CDR3 spans 16 residues. Here the CDR3 reads CASCGEGGQSDEKLFF. CDR3 in DNA: TGTGCCAGCTGCGGTGAAGGGGGACAGTCCGATGAAAAACTGTTTTTT.

The chain links TRBV28 to TRBJ2-1, with D unclear. Trimming cost V 8 bases and J 2 bases, with 13 bases left between them. This CDR3 contains 14 residues. CDR1 MDHEN and CDR2 SYDVKM come from the germline V gene. This CDR3 is CASAAGGTYNEQFF. The DNA for the CDR3 is TGTGCCAGCGCCGCCGGCGGTACCTACAATGAGCAGTTCTTC.

The V and J genes are TRBV19 and TRBJ2-1, with TRBD2 matching over 8 bases. The germline CDR1 and CDR2 sequences are LNHDA and SQIVND (reference sequence). J was trimmed by 1 base and V by 7 bases; bases with no gene match: 3. This CDR3 has 14 residues. CDR3 nucleotides: TGTGCCAGTACGGGAGGGCCGTCCTACAATGAGCAGTTCTTC. Its translation: CASTGGPSYNEQFF.

This chain joins TRBV5-6 and TRBJ2-1; D is possibly TRBD2 (5 bases). The CDR3 has 15 residues. Germline CDR1 reads SGHDT; CDR2 reads YYEEEE. Between the trimmed V and J ends, which lost 1 base and 6 bases, there was a span of 14 bases. CDR3 sequence reads: CASSLRGLTFNEQFF. For the CDR3, the DNA is TGTGCCAGCAGCTTGAGAGGGCTTACCTTCAATGAGCAGTTCTTC.

The CDR3 spells CASSVVDTIYGYTF. The CDR3 nucleotides are TGTGCCAGCAGCGTTGTGGACACCATCTATGGCTACACCTTC. This chain joins TRBV9 and TRBJ1-2; TRBD1 is a possible D gene (5 bases). V lost 2 bases, J lost 4 bases, and 12 bases lay in between. CDR3 length: 14 residues. In germline, CDR1 is SGDLS, CDR2 YYNGEE.

This clone was observed once. J is TRBJ2-5 and V is TRBV5-1; TRBD2 aligns across 13 bases. The CDR3 length is 18 residues. Germline V lookup: CDR1 SGHRS, CDR2 YFSETQ. The V segment lost 2 bases and the J segment 7 bases; nucleotides outside the gene matches: 14. The CDR3 protein is CASSFATSGGSSVATQYF. DNA for the CDR3: TGCGCCAGCAGCTTTGCGACTAGCGGGGGGAGTTCGGTAGCGACCCAGTACTTC.

The rearrangement uses TRBV5-1 and TRBJ2-3; 7 nucleotides agree with TRBD2. The CDR3 is made up of 13 amino acids. CDR1 is SGHRS and CDR2 is YFSETQ in the germline V gene. Trimming cost V 4 bases and J 6 bases; bases outside gene matches: 5. Here the CDR3 DNA reads TGCGCCAGCAGCGGGCCGGGGGGTGATACGCAGTATTTT. Its translation is CASSGPGGDTQYF.

In this sample, this clone turned up once. This CDR3 is CASSPLTGGSTDTQYF. The DNA for the CDR3 is TGTGCCAGCTCACCCCTGACAGGGGGGTCTACAGATACGCAGTATTTT. The chain combines TRBV18 with TRBJ2-3, with 9 bases aligning to TRBD1. With 3 bases clipped from V and 3 bases from J, the junction kept 7 bases outside the gene matches. The CDR3 spans 16 residues. Germline V gene lookup returns CDR1 KGHSH and CDR2 LQKENI.

V gene TRBV6-6 combines with J gene TRBJ2-1, with a possible D match to TRBD1 (6 bases). Germline V CDR1 and CDR2: MNHNY, SVGAGI (reference sequence). The CDR3 consists of 12 residues. V gave up 7 bases and J gave up 7 bases, with 11 bases separating them. In nucleotides, the CDR3 is TGTGCCAGCACACAGGGTAGAAATGAGCAGTTCTTC. It encodes CASTQGRNEQFF.

The chain combines TRBV14 with TRBJ2-7; 11 positions agree with TRBD2. V gave up 4 bases and J gave up 3 bases; unmatched junction bases: 5. The CDR3 length is 15 residues. Germline-derived CDR1 and CDR2 are SGHDN and FVKESK. The CDR3 region is CASSPLLAGGYEQYF. The CDR3 DNA follows: TGTGCCAGCAGCCCCCTGCTAGCGGGGGGCTACGAGCAGTACTTC.

V usage is TRBV6-5 and J usage is TRBJ2-5; weak D call: TRBD2 (5 bases). CDR1 and CDR2 from the germline V gene are MNHEY and SVGAGI. The CDR3 is 13 residues long. V was cut by 6 bases and J by 5 bases, with 13 bases left in between. As DNA, the CDR3 is TGTGCCAGCAGCAGAGGACTGGGGGAGACCCAGTACTTC. Translating it yields CASSRGLGETQYF.

The chain employs TRBV2 and TRBJ1-2; 11 bases agree with TRBD1. The V gene end was trimmed by 5 bases and the J gene end by 8 bases; junction bases not matched to a gene: 16. CDR1 is SNHLY and CDR2 is FYNNEI in the germline V gene. The CDR3 is made up of 17 amino acids. The CDR3 DNA is TGTGCCAGCAGTCGAACCCACTCCGGGACAGGGGGTGGGGGCTACACCTTC. Its protein is CASSRTHSGTGGGGYTF.

Worth noting for this clone: Other nucleotide sequences from this sample produce the same CDR3. The rearrangement joins TRBV6-2 or TRBV6-3 to TRBJ2-5; TRBD2 matches at 8 bases. Trimming cost V 5 bases and J 5 bases; bases outside gene matches: 4. Germline values: CDR1 MNHEY, CDR2 SVGEGT. The CDR3 totals 13 residues. The CDR3 DNA sequence: TGTGCCAGCAGTCGGGGGGGCCGGGAGACCCAGTACTTC. Translating it yields CASSRGGRETQYF.

CDR3 region: CASSLAAEPQHF. CDR3 bases: TGTGCCAGCAGTTTAGCGGCGGAGCCCCAGCATTTT. This chain connects TRBV12-3 or TRBV12-4 to TRBJ1-5; D remains unclear. V lost 0 bases and J lost 8, with 5 bases in between. This CDR3 spans 12 amino acids.

The sample holds one count of this clone. This chain joins TRBV7-9 and TRBJ2-5, with D possibly TRBD1 on 6 matching bases. Trimming pared 5 bases from V and 2 bases from J, leaving 15 bases between. The germline V gene encodes CDR1 SEHNR and CDR2 FQNEAQ (reference sequence). CDR3 length equals 15 residues. CDR3 loop: CASSPGQTKQETQYF. CDR3 bases: TGTGCCAGCAGCCCCGGACAGACAAAACAAGAGACCCAGTACTTC. Full variable domain (remainder filled in from reference TRBV7-9 and TRBJ2-5): DTGVSQNPRHKITKRGQNVTFRCDPISEHNRLYWYRQTLGQGPEFLTYFQNEAQLEKSRLLSDRFSAERPKGSFSTLEIQRTEQGDSAMYLCASSPGQTKQETQYFGPGTRLLVL.